The text below deals with one T cell receptor (beta chain). Its antigen is as yet unknown. Each CDR3 protein gets one entry after TCRdb re-called the 5' RACE reads with MiXCR. The sample lists about 400,000 distinct CDR3 sequences; 6.2% were seen once. This sample is part of a study of T cells after yellow fever vaccination. General study findings and limits: CD4 and CD8 compartments shared a small share of clonotypes. Clones that expanded after primary vaccination mostly reappeared after the booster (96% CD4, approximately 87% CD8).

Specimen: PBMCs, collected 5 days after the yellow fever booster vaccination. This sequence was found in a man aged 30 to 45 who received the YFV17D yellow fever vaccine.

CDR3 sequence: CASSRAGGDAGELFF. The DNA of the CDR3 is TGTGCCAGCTCACGGGCAGGGGGCGACGCCGGGGAGCTGTTTTTT. The rearrangement joins TRBV18 to TRBJ2-2, with 8 bases identical to TRBD1. CDR1 and CDR2 (germline): KGHSH, LQKENI. This CDR3 is built from 15 residues. Trimming at V came to 4 bases and at J to 6 bases, leaving 7 bases not matched to a gene.